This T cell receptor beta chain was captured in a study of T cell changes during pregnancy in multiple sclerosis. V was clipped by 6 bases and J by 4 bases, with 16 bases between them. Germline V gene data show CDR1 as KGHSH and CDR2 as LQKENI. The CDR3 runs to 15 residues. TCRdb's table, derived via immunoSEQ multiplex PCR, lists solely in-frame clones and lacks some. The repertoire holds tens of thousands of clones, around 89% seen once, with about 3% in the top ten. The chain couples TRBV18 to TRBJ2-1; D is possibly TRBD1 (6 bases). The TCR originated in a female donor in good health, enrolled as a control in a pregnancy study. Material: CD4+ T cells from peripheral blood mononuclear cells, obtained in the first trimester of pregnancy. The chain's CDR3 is CASSQQTGSYNEQFF. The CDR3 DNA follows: TGTGCCAGCTCGCAGCAGACAGGTTCTTACAATGAGCAGTTCTTC.